This T cell receptor (beta chain) was sequenced in a study of regulatory T cells in long-lasting Graves disease. Study information: Graves' patients (newly diagnosed) had been on antithyroid drugs under 3 months.

The J segment lost 9 bases and the V segment lost 5 bases, leaving 6 bases of the junction unmatched. The CDR3 contains 14 residues. Per germline, CDR1 MNHNS and CDR2 SASEGT. CDR3-region Arm-PCR and iRepertoire HTBI primers produced the TCR beta libraries. TCRdb reprocessed the multiplex PCR reads with MiXCR, giving one entry per CDR3 protein. The profile shows fewer than 400,000 distinct CDR3 sequences, 18% of them singletons. Time point meaning: newly diagnosed GD, antithyroid drugs for less than 3 months. RNA from PBMCs was the source of the TCR library. The authors diagnosed Graves' disease using American Thyroid Association guidelines. Patients were enrolled at an endocrinology department in Xi'an, China. Study outcomes and limitations: Under persistent disease, TRBV28, TRBJ1-2 and TRBJ2-5 were used preferentially.

This clonotype has at least ten counts. Its antigen is currently unknown. This receptor was identified in a female donor with Graves disease. The specimen comprised peripheral blood mononuclear cells (PBMCs), sampled at new diagnosis, from a patient treated with antithyroid drugs. The chain couples TRBV6-1 to TRBJ1-6; 8 bases match TRBD1. The DNA for the CDR3 is TGTGCCAGCAGTCCGGACAGGGACCGTTCACCCCTCCACTTT. Protein: CASSPDRDRSPLHF.